The entry below describes one TCR beta chain. Its target is not known. Deletions cut 6 bases from V and 7 bases from J, with 13 bases between. This CDR3 comprises 13 residues. TCRdb keeps only in-frame clones here, not all; method: immunoSEQ multiplex PCR. The sample lists about 100,000 clones; 87% were seen once. This record comes from a study of T cell responses to AZD1222 COVID-19 vaccine. Study-wide results and limits: Targets within unmutated variant regions were reportedly found for nearly half of spike-specific TCRs. An increase in Spike-specific TCR breadth and depth was observed after two AZD1222 doses. In a largely white British group with more females than males, clonal diversity was possibly underestimated. The repertoires were collected only after the peak T cell response.

Here the sequenced sample was peripheral blood, taken on day 0 of MenACWY control vaccination. V is TRBV12-3 or TRBV12-4 and J is TRBJ1-5, with D tentatively TRBD1 (5 bases). The clonotype was recovered from an adult in good health. CDR3 in amino acids: CASRSGLFQPQHF. DNA of the CDR3: TGTGCCAGCAGATCAGGGTTGTTCCAGCCCCAGCATTTT.